Here is one TCR beta chain with its context. Antigen unknown. The CDR3 extends over 12 amino acids. Germline CDR1 KGHSH, CDR2 LQKENI. Trimming pared 3 bases from V and 6 bases from J, leaving 8 bases between. This sample was taken from a study of chemoradiotherapy in HPV16-positive cancers. Study context: Functional T-cell assays on two HPV16-positive patients' cells defined candidate HPV-specific clones and common TCR motifs. Study observations and caveats: In HPV16-positive patients, HPV-responsive T-cell expansion tracked better recurrence-free survival. During treatment, candidate HPV-specific clones and E7-related motifs expanded in tumor.

Only in-frame clones appear in the TCRdb table, and some are missing; sequencing was by immunoSEQ multiplex PCR. The sample consists of about 21,000 clones, more than 70% of them appearing once. This receptor was obtained from a human donor with HPV-associated anogenital cancer. The rearrangement uses TRBV18 and TRBJ2-5; no reliable D call. This specimen consisted of blood, obtained from a patient who underwent chemoradiotherapy. The chain's CDR3 is CASSPLDQTQYF. In DNA, the CDR3 is TGTGCCAGCTCACCTCTAGACCAGACCCAGTACTTC.